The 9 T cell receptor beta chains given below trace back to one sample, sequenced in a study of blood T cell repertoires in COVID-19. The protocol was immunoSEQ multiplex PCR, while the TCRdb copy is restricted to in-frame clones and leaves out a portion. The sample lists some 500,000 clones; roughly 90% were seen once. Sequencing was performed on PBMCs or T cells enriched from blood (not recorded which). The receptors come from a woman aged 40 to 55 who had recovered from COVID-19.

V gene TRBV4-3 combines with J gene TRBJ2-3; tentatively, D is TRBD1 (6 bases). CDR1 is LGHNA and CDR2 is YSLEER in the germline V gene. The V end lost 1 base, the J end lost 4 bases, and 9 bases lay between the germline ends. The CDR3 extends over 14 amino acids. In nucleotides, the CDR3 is TGCGCCAGCAGCCAAGGGGGGCGGGCAGATACGCAGTATTTT. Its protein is CASSQGGRADTQYF.

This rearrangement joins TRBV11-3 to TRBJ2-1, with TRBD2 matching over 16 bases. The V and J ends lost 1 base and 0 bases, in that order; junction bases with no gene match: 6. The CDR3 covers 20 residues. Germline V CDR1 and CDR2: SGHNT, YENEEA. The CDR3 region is CASSLVPGTSGRASYNEQFF. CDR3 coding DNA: TGTGCCAGCAGCTTAGTCCCAGGGACTAGCGGGAGGGCCTCCTACAATGAGCAGTTCTTC.

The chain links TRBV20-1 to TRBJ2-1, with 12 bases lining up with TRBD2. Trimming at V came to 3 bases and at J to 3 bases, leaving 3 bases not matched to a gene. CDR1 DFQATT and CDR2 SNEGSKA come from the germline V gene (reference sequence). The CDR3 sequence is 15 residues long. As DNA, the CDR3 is TGCAGTGCTAGTTGGGGACTAGCGGGCTACAATGAGCAGTTCTTC. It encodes CSASWGLAGYNEQFF.

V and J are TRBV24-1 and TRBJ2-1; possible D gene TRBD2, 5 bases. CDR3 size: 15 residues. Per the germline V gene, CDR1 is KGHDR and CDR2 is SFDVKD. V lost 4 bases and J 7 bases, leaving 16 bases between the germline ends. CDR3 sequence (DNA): TGTGCCACCAGTGACCGGACGGACTTTTCGAATGAGCAGTTCTTC. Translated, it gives CATSDRTDFSNEQFF.

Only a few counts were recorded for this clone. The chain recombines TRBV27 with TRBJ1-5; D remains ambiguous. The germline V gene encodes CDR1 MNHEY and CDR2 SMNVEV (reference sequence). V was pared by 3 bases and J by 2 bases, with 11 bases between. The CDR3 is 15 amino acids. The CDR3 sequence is CASSLEYLGNQPQHF. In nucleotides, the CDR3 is TGTGCCAGCAGTTTGGAGTATTTGGGCAATCAGCCCCAGCATTTT.

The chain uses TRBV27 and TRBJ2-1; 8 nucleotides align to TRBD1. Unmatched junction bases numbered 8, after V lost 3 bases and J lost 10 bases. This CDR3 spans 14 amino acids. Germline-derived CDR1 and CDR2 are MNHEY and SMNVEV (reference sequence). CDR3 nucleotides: TGTGCCAGCAGTTTCCTCGGACAGGGCCAGGAGCAGTTCTTC. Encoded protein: CASSFLGQGQEQFF.

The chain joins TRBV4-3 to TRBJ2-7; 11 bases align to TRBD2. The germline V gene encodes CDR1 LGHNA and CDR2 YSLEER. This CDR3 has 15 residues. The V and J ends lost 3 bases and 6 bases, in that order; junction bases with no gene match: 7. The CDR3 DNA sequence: TGCGCCAGCAGCCACAGAGGACTAGCGGGCGGCGAGCAGTACTTC. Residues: CASSHRGLAGGEQYF.

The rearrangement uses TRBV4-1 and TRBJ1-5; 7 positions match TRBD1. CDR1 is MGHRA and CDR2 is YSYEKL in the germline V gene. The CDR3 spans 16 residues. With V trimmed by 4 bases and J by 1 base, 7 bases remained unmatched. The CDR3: CASSLRDSPSNQPQHF. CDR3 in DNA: TGCGCCAGCAGCCTCCGGGACAGCCCCAGCAATCAGCCCCAGCATTTT.

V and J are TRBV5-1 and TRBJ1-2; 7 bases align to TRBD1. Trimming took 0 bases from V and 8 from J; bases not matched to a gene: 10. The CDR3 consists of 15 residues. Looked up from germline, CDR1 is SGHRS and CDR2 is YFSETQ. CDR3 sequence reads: CASSLARVTGEGYTF. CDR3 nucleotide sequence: TGCGCCAGCAGCTTGGCCAGGGTTACAGGGGAAGGCTACACCTTC.